What follows are 19 T cell receptor beta chains derived from one specimen sequenced in a study of blood T cells in healthy people across ages. Through a sample-barcoded 5' primer and a J-beta primer mix, a second PCR was run for roughly 6 to 12 cycles. TCRdb reanalysed the 5' RACE reads using MiXCR and keeps one entry per CDR3 protein. The sample has approximately 1,100,000 distinct CDR3 sequences, around 43% seen once. Material for sequencing was blood. These receptors were obtained from a woman between 55 and 75 years old in good health.

The chain recombines TRBV3-1 with TRBJ2-7; the D is unclear. The V and J ends lost 0 bases and 0 bases respectively, with 6 bases between them. The CDR3 length is 14 residues. Germline CDR1 LGHDT, CDR2 YNNKEL (reference sequence). The CDR3 spells CASSQDRVSYEQYF. The DNA of the CDR3 is TGTGCCAGCAGCCAAGACCGAGTCTCCTACGAGCAGTACTTC.

This rearrangement joins TRBV20-1 to TRBJ2-7; TRBD1 matches at 9 bases. V lost 8 bases, J lost 5 bases, and 13 bases stayed unmatched. The CDR3 covers 14 residues. CDR1 DFQATT and CDR2 SNEGSKA come from the germline V gene (reference sequence). CDR3 in DNA: TGCAGTTACCCGATGGGACAGGGCAAACACGAGCAGTACTTC. This gives the protein CSYPMGQGKHEQYF.

The chain couples TRBV27 to TRBJ2-7; D might be TRBD2 (7 bases). The V gene lost 5 bases and the J gene lost 3 bases, with 17 bases spanning the gap. The CDR3 sequence is 15 residues long. Per germline, CDR1 MNHEY and CDR2 SMNVEV (reference sequence). The CDR3 loop reads CASSLGGRESYEQYF. DNA for the CDR3: TGTGCCAGCAGTCTGGGGGGGCGGGAGAGCTACGAGCAGTACTTC.

The CDR3 protein is CSAPGRGAMNTEAFF. Here the CDR3 DNA reads TGCAGTGCCCCCGGGAGGGGGGCAATGAACACTGAAGCTTTCTTT. The chain carries TRBV20-1 and TRBJ1-1, with D tentatively TRBD1 (6 bases). CDR1 DFQATT and CDR2 SNEGSKA come from the germline V gene (reference sequence). The V and J ends lost 6 bases and 0 bases respectively, with 17 bases between them. The CDR3 consists of 15 residues.

The chain carries TRBV7-2 and TRBJ1-1, with no clear D. The V end was cut by 2 bases, the J end by 1 base, with 8 bases between. Germline V gives CDR1 SGHTA, CDR2 FQGNSA. This CDR3 region has 14 residues. The chain's CDR3 is CASSLLLGNTEAFF. Written as DNA, the CDR3 is TGTGCCAGCAGCTTATTGTTGGGGAACACTGAAGCTTTCTTT.

The chain links TRBV11-2 to TRBJ2-3; 11 positions agree with TRBD1. Germline CDR1 and CDR2: SGHAT and FQNNGV. The CDR3 is 15 residues long. After removal of 1 base from V and 6 bases from J, the junction contained 3 bases not matched to a gene. The CDR3 here is CASSLGDRGSDTQYF. The CDR3 DNA follows: TGTGCCAGCAGCTTAGGGGACAGGGGGTCGGATACGCAGTATTTT.

This clonotype was observed a handful of times. The chain recombines TRBV10-3 with TRBJ2-3; D gene unclear. Germline values: CDR1 ENHRY, CDR2 SYGVKD. Between the trimmed V and J ends, which lost 3 bases and 3 bases, there was a span of 4 bases. The CDR3 is 12 residues long. The CDR3 bases are TGTGCCATCAGTGATGGGACAGATACGCAGTATTTT. Its protein product is CAISDGTDTQYF.

The V gene is TRBV15, the J gene TRBJ2-7; TRBD2 is a possible D gene (6 bases). Trimming took 1 base from V and 3 from J, leaving 16 bases between them. The germline V gene has CDR1 LNHNV and CDR2 YYDKDF (reference sequence). The CDR3 consists of 16 residues. The CDR3 nucleotides read TGTGCCACCAGCAGAGCGATGGGGGGATCCGACTACGAGCAGTACTTC. Protein sequence: CATSRAMGGSDYEQYF.

The chain employs TRBV27 and TRBJ2-5; D perhaps matches TRBD1 (6 bases). The V end lost 4 bases, the J end lost 5 bases, and 14 bases lay between the germline ends. There are 14 residues in the CDR3. CDR1 and CDR2 from the germline V gene are MNHEY and SMNVEV (reference sequence). The CDR3 loop reads CASSSYRVGETQYF. The CDR3 DNA reads TGTGCCAGCAGTTCATACAGGGTTGGGGAGACCCAGTACTTC.

This clonotype was detected only a few times. The V gene is TRBV9, the J gene TRBJ1-2; a possible D gene is TRBD1 (6 bases). Germline CDR1 reads SGDLS; CDR2 reads YYNGEE. With 6 bases removed from V and 5 bases from J, the gap between germline ends came to 8 bases. The CDR3 is made up of 11 amino acids. The CDR3 DNA sequence: TGTGCCAGCAAGGGGGGATATGGCTACACCTTC. It yields the protein CASKGGYGYTF.

A few counts support this clonotype. The rearrangement uses TRBV6-1 and TRBJ1-2; 7 positions match TRBD1. Trimming took 6 bases from V and 3 from J; bases not matched to a gene: 10. The CDR3 length is 15 residues. The germline V gene has CDR1 MNHNS and CDR2 SASEGT. The CDR3 loop is CASSPQGRIHYGYTF. Written as DNA, the CDR3 is TGTGCCAGCAGCCCACAGGGGAGAATTCACTATGGCTACACCTTC.

The chain carries TRBV27 and TRBJ2-1; 12 positions match TRBD2. The V and J ends lost 5 bases and 4 bases, in that order; junction bases with no gene match: 6. CDR3 length: 16 residues. Germline V gives CDR1 MNHEY, CDR2 SMNVEV (reference sequence). In DNA form, the CDR3 reads TGTGCCAGCAGTAGCCAACTAGCGGGAGGTTACAATGAGCAGTTCTTC. Its protein is CASSSQLAGGYNEQFF.

This clonotype has only a few counts. The chain couples TRBV7-2 to TRBJ1-4; D is unresolved. This CDR3 region has 16 residues. Per the germline V gene, CDR1 is SGHTA and CDR2 is FQGNSA. With 4 bases removed from V and 0 bases from J, the gap between germline ends came to 12 bases. The CDR3 DNA follows: TGTGCCAGCAGCTCAGGACGGATCGCAACTAATGAAAAACTGTTTTTT. The encoded protein is CASSSGRIATNEKLFF.

The J gene is TRBJ2-5, the V gene TRBV10-3, with 9 bases lining up with TRBD2. The J call could be wrong; TRBJ2-7 is a better fit for the DNA end. The V gene's germline CDR1 is ENHRY and CDR2 SYGVKD. This CDR3 is 15 amino acids long. This chain's CDR3 is CAIRDPGLARNEQYF. The CDR3 DNA reads as TGTGCCATCAGAGATCCGGGACTAGCTAGGAACGAGCAGTACTTC.

This clonotype was seen only a few times. V gene TRBV20-1 combines with J gene TRBJ2-3, with 8 bases matching TRBD2. V dropped 6 bases and J dropped 10; count of bases not matched to a gene: 9. From germline, CDR1 is DFQATT and CDR2 SNEGSKA (reference sequence). This CDR3 is built from 12 residues. The CDR3 DNA sequence: TGCAGTGCCGAACCCGGGACTAGAGCGCAGTATTTT. Protein product: CSAEPGTRAQYF.

This chain links TRBV27 with TRBJ2-3; D possibly corresponds to TRBD2 (5 bases). Germline CDR1 reads MNHEY; CDR2 reads SMNVEV (reference sequence). The CDR3 consists of 16 residues. V was trimmed by 0 bases and J by 0 bases, leaving 10 bases between them. The CDR3 DNA reads as TGTGCCAGCAGTTTATCGGCTAGCAGGAGCACAGATACGCAGTATTTT. Its protein is CASSLSASRSTDTQYF.

The chain combines TRBV29-1 with TRBJ2-1; TRBD2 might be the D (6 bases). This CDR3 spans 14 amino acids. V was pared by 4 bases and J by 8 bases, with 18 bases between. Germline values: CDR1 SQVTM, CDR2 ANQGSEA. The CDR3 DNA reads as TGCAGCGTTGTCAGGACTATCGGGAGTGATGAGCAGTTCTTC. Translating gives CSVVRTIGSDEQFF.

This chain connects TRBV7-7 to TRBJ2-1; the match to TRBD1 covers 10 bases. This CDR3 spans 15 amino acids. From germline, CDR1 is SSHAT and CDR2 FNYEAQ (reference sequence). Trimming removed 5 bases from V and 7 bases from J; junction bases left unmatched: 8. The CDR3 is CASSPGQGVGNEQFF. The DNA for the CDR3 is TGTGCCAGCAGCCCCGGACAGGGGGTGGGGAATGAGCAGTTCTTC.

CDR3 nucleotides: TGTGCCAGCAGGGTCTCAGCACCTTACAATGAGCAGTACTTC. Encoded protein: CASRVSAPYNEQYF. The rearrangement joins TRBV12-3 or TRBV12-4 to TRBJ2-5; no reliable D call. This CDR3 region has 14 residues. V lost 6 bases, J lost 11 bases, and 22 bases lay in between.